This is a list of T cell receptor beta chains from one sample in a study of OX40 agonist ivuxolimab in advanced cancers. Data came from immunoSEQ multiplex PCR; TCRdb stores just in-frame clones and leaves some out. The table lists approximately 76,000 clones, about nine tenths of them singletons. Source: CD4+ or CD8+ T cells sorted from blood, taken in a trial of the OX40 agonist ivuxolimab. The receptors derive from an adult with an advanced solid tumor such as melanoma, head and neck, liver or kidney cancer. CDR3s leave out the opening cysteine and the closing phenylalanine or tryptophan. The D gene is left open where the match is weak.

J gene	D gene	V gene	CDR3 protein
TRBJ1-1	NA	TRBV20-1	SARLDGRAF
TRBJ2-5	NA	TRBV4-1	ASSHPDRKETQY
TRBJ2-3	TRBD1	TRBV10-3	AISDRQGTSTDTQY
TRBJ2-3	NA	TRBV9	ASSVVGPDTQY
TRBJ2-1	NA	TRBV5-4	ASSFMYNEQF
TRBJ1-1	NA	TRBV9	ASSVAPANTEAF
TRBJ2-7	NA	TRBV19	ASSIGLLGEQY
TRBJ2-6	TRBD1	TRBV7-6	ASSPGTGGVNVLT
TRBJ1-4	TRBD1	TRBV5-1	ASSSTGQRGEKLF
TRBJ1-2	NA	TRBV19	ASSIEMGVRGYT
TRBJ1-2	NA	TRBV6-1	ASRPTGSGRYGYT
TRBJ1-6	NA	TRBV30	AWNTGVNSPLH
TRBJ2-1	TRBD1	TRBV11-2	ASSIGQGEYNEQF
TRBJ2-2	NA	TRBV2	ASTMAGGELF
TRBJ1-5	NA	TRBV7-2	ASRVDSSGNQPQH
TRBJ2-7	TRBD1	TRBV2	ASRAVHRQGVDEQY
TRBJ2-3	NA	TRBV6-6	ASRRDTDTQY
TRBJ2-2	NA	TRBV27	ASSLDTGELF
TRBJ1-2	NA	TRBV11-1	ASSSDTSGYGYT
TRBJ2-1	NA	TRBV10-3	AISERDEQF
TRBJ1-2	TRBD1	TRBV18	ASSPGTGETFYGYT
TRBJ2-7	TRBD1	TRBV18	ASSPGWTGGYEQY
TRBJ1-5	TRBD1	TRBV5-1	ASSTGQVNQPQH
TRBJ2-3	TRBD1	TRBV5-6	ASSWGQGTASTDTQY
TRBJ1-1	NA	TRBV29-1	SGTGTNTEAF
TRBJ2-1	NA	TRBV6-6	ASSPQGNHEQF
TRBJ2-7	NA	TRBV18	ASSLSASRGNEQY
TRBJ1-1	NA	TRBV27	ASSVIRVTGNTEAF
TRBJ2-7	NA	TRBV30	AWRGPGKGYEQY
TRBJ1-6	NA	TRBV7-9	ASSSGNVNSPLH
TRBJ2-3	TRBD2	TRBV5-4	ASSLEAGDYTDTQY
TRBJ2-1	NA	TRBV5-1	ASSLEATSYNEQF
TRBJ2-5	NA	TRBV19	ASSMGGRGLQETQY
TRBJ1-5	NA	TRBV28	ASRTDRRLSNQPQH
TRBJ1-1	NA	TRBV11-2	ASSFKRGVTEAF
TRBJ2-2	NA	TRBV18	AGRAGLTGELF
TRBJ1-4	TRBD1	TRBV7-2	ASSAQGGANEKLF
TRBJ1-1	NA	TRBV6-1	ASSLGPVTEAF
TRBJ2-3	NA	TRBV7-3	ASSLTSQGTDTQY
TRBJ2-1	TRBD2	TRBV14	ASSQGTSGGARSYNEQF
TRBJ2-5	TRBD2	TRBV7-6	ASSIGTSAQETQY